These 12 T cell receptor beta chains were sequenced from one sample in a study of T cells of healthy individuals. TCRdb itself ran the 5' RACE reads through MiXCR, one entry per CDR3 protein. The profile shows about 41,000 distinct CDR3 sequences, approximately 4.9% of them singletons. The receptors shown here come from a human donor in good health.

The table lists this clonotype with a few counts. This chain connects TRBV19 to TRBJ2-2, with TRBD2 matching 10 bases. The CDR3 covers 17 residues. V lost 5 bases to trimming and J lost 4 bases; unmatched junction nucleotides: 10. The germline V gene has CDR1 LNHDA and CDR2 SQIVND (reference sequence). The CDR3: CASSGSSGSIGTGELFF. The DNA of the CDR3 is TGTGCCAGTAGTGGGTCTAGCGGGAGTATTGGCACCGGGGAGCTGTTTTTT.

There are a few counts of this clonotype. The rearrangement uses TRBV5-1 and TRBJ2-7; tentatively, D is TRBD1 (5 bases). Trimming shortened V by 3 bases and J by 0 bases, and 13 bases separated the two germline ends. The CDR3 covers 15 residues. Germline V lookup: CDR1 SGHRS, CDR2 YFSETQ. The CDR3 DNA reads TGCGCCAGCAGCTGGTTCCCAGACAGCTCCTACGAGCAGTACTTC. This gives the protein CASSWFPDSSYEQYF.

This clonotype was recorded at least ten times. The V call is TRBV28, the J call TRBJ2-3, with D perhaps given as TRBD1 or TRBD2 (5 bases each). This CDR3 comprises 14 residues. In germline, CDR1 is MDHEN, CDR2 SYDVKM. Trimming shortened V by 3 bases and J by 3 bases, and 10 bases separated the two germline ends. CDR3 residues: CASSFRGLTDTQYF. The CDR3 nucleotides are TGTGCCAGCAGTTTTCGGGGCTTGACAGATACGCAGTATTTT.

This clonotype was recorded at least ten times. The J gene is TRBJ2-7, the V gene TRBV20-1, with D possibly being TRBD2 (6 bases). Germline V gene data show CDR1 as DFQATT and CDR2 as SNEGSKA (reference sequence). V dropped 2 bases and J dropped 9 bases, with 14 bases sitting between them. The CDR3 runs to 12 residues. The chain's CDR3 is CSARTAGFWQYF. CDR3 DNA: TGCAGTGCTAGAACTGCGGGGTTTTGGCAGTACTTC.

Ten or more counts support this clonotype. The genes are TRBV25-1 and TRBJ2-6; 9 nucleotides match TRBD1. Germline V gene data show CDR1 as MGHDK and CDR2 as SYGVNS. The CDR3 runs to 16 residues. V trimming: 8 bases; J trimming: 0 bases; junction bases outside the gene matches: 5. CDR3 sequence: CASHGTGISGANVLTF. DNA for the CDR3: TGTGCCAGCCACGGGACAGGGATCTCTGGGGCCAACGTCCTGACTTTC.

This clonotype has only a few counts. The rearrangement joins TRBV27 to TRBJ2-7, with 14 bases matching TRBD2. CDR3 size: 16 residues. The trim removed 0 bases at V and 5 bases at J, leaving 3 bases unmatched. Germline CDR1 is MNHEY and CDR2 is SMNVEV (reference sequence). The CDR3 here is CASSLSGGLAGDEQYF. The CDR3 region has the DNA TGTGCCAGCAGTTTATCGGGGGGACTAGCGGGGGACGAGCAGTACTTC.

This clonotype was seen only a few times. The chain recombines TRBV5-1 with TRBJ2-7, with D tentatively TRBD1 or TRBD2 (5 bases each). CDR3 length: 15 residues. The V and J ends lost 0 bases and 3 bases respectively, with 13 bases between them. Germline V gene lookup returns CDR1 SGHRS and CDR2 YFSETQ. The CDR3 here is CASSLGGSGYYEQYF. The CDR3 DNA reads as TGCGCCAGCAGCTTGGGGGGCAGCGGCTACTACGAGCAGTACTTC. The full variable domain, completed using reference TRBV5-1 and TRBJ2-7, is KAGVTQTPRYLIKTRGQQVTLSCSPISGHRSVSWYQQTPGQGLQFLFEYFSETQRNKGNFPGRFSGRQFSNSRSEMNVSTLELGDSALYLCASSLGGSGYYEQYFGPGTRLTVT.

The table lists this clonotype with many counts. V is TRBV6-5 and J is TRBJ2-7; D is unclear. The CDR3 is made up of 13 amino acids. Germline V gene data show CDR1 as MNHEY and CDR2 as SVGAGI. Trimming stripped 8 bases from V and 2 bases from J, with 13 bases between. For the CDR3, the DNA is TGTGCCAGCCAGACTCCTCCGGCCTACGAGCAGTACTTC. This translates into CASQTPPAYEQYF.

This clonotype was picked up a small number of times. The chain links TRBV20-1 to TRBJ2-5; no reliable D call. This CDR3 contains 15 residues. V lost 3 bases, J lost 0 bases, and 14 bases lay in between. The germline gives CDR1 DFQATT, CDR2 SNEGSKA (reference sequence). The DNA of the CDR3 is TGCAGTGCTAGTTCGACCTCCCAGTACCAAGAGACCCAGTACTTC. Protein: CSASSTSQYQETQYF.

The CDR3 coding sequence is TGTGCCAGCAGTTTCTCCGGGACTAAGGAGACCCAGTACTTC. This codes for CASSFSGTKETQYF. This chain links TRBV5-6 with TRBJ2-5; TRBD2 matches at 7 bases. The trim removed 5 bases at V and 5 bases at J, leaving 9 bases unmatched. The CDR3 has 14 amino acids. The germline V gene encodes CDR1 SGHDT and CDR2 YYEEEE.

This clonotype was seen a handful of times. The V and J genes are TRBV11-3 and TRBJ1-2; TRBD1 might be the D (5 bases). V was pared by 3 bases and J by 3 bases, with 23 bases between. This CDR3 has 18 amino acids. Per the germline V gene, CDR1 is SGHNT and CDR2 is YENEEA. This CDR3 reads CASSFRLPPGDDDYGYTF. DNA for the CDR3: TGTGCCAGCAGCTTTCGTTTACCTCCGGGGGACGACGACTATGGCTACACCTTC. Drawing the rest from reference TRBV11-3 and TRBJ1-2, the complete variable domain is EAGVVQSPRYKIIEKKQPVAFWCNPISGHNTLYWYLQNLGQGPELLIRYENEEAVDDSQLPKDRFSAERLKGVDSTLKIQPAELGDSAVYLCASSFRLPPGDDDYGYTFGSGTRLTVV.

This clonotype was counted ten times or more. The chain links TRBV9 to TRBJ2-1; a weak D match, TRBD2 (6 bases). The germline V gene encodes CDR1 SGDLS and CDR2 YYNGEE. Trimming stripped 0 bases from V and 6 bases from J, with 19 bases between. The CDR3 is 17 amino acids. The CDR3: CASSVGSRSVGGNEQFF. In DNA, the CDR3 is TGTGCCAGCAGCGTAGGTTCGCGATCGGTGGGGGGCAATGAGCAGTTCTTC. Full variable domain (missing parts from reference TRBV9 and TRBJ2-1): DSGVTQTPKHLITATGQRVTLRCSPRSGDLSVYWYQQSLDQGLQFLIQYYNGEERAKGNILERFSAQQFPDLHSELNLSSLELGDSALYFCASSVGSRSVGGNEQFFGPGTRLTVL.